Shown below are 22 T cell receptor beta chains from a single sample sequenced in a study of T cell changes during pregnancy in multiple sclerosis (dated by TCRdb to between 2018 and 2021). The library was generated by the immunoSEQ multiplex PCR assay. The clones in this table, taken by TCRdb from immuneACCESS, are in-frame only. Not every clone is retained; where verified, under half of the shortfall comes from an unresolved V gene, and the cause of the rest is unknown. The sample profile shows some 95,000 clones; 92% of them were found once. Together, the top ten hold over 2% of the sample. Material: peripheral blood, obtained in the first trimester of pregnancy. These receptor sequences come from a female donor with multiple sclerosis, enrolled in a pregnancy study.

This clone appeared a single time. The chain uses TRBV5-6 and TRBJ1-1; no reliable D call. V lost 4 bases, J lost 1 base, and 14 bases lay in between. This CDR3 spans 15 amino acids. The germline gives CDR1 SGHDT, CDR2 YYEEEE. CDR3: CASSPWRRGNTEAFF. The CDR3 region has the DNA TGTGCCAGCAGCCCCTGGCGGCGAGGGAACACTGAAGCTTTCTTT.

This clone was detected only once. The J gene is TRBJ2-7, the V gene TRBV6-4, with 8 bases identical to TRBD1. V dropped 6 bases and J dropped 2; count of bases not matched to a gene: 9. CDR3 length: 15 amino acids. Germline V gene data show CDR1 as MRHNA and CDR2 as SNTAGT. The CDR3 is CASRTDGQGPYEQYF. The DNA of the CDR3 is TGTGCCAGCAGGACCGATGGACAGGGACCCTACGAGCAGTACTTC.

The chain has TRBV19 and TRBJ2-3; 15 bases fit TRBD2. Trimming took 5 bases from V and 6 from J; bases not matched to a gene: 9. In germline, CDR1 is LNHDA, CDR2 SQIVND (reference sequence). The CDR3 is made up of 17 amino acids. The CDR3 DNA follows: TGTGCCAGTAGTGGACGAGGACTAGCGGGAGGGCGGGATACGCAGTATTTT. It codes for CASSGRGLAGGRDTQYF.

The chain combines TRBV7-9 with TRBJ2-7; 9 bases map to TRBD2. V was pared by 10 bases and J by 5 bases, with 12 bases of the junction left unmatched. The CDR3 has 14 residues. Germline CDR1 is SEHNR and CDR2 is FQNEAQ (reference sequence). For the CDR3, the DNA is TGTGCCACCAGGGCGGGAGGGGTACAGAACGAGCAGTACTTC. Its translation is CATRAGGVQNEQYF.

This sequence joins TRBV27 and TRBJ2-5; 7 bases are shared with TRBD1. J lost 4 bases, V lost 6 bases, and 5 bases had no gene match. This CDR3 has 13 amino acids. CDR1 and CDR2 from the germline V gene are MNHEY and SMNVEV (reference sequence). The CDR3 sequence: CASRMTGRETQYF. CDR3 nucleotide sequence: TGTGCCAGCAGGATGACAGGGCGAGAGACCCAGTACTTC.

A few counts support this clone. J is TRBJ2-1 and V is TRBV28, with 7 bases aligning to TRBD1. V shed 10 bases, J shed 6 bases, and the junction held 9 bases outside the gene matches. CDR3 length: 13 amino acids. The V gene's germline CDR1 is MDHEN and CDR2 SYDVKM. The CDR3 sequence is CATSQGGGNEQFF. Here the CDR3 DNA reads TGTGCCACTAGCCAAGGGGGCGGCAATGAGCAGTTCTTC.

The V and J genes are TRBV7-8 and TRBJ2-7, with 10 bases aligning to TRBD1. This CDR3 is 14 amino acids long. The germline CDR1 and CDR2 sequences are SGHVS and FQNEAQ. V gave up 5 bases and J gave up 2 bases; unmatched junction bases: 3. The CDR3 here is CASSLGQGAYEQYF. The CDR3 DNA is TGTGCCAGCAGCCTTGGACAGGGGGCCTACGAGCAGTACTTC.

This chain joins TRBV5-5 and TRBJ1-1; D is unresolved. The CDR3 has 14 residues. Germline CDR1 SGHKS, CDR2 YYEKEE (reference sequence). V was cut by 5 bases and J by 0 bases, with 11 bases left in between. CDR3 sequence: CASRAQVMNTEAFF. CDR3 DNA sequence: TGTGCCAGCAGGGCCCAGGTCATGAACACTGAAGCTTTCTTT.

J is TRBJ2-2 and V is TRBV9, with no clear D. The CDR3 has 14 residues. The V end was cut by 3 bases, the J end by 2 bases, with 8 bases between. Germline CDR1 and CDR2: SGDLS and YYNGEE. As DNA, the CDR3 is TGTGCCAGCAGCGGCAGGCCCAACACCGGGGAGCTGTTTTTT. Protein sequence: CASSGRPNTGELFF.

The rearrangement joins TRBV27 to TRBJ2-7, with a weak D call TRBD2 (5 bases). Germline-derived CDR1 and CDR2 are MNHEY and SMNVEV (reference sequence). The CDR3 is 16 amino acids. The ends were cut back, 0 bases at V and 3 bases at J, with 15 bases in the middle. The CDR3 DNA reads TGTGCCAGCAGTTTATCGATGAGCGGACCCTACTACGAGCAGTACTTC. This translates into CASSLSMSGPYYEQYF.

The chain has TRBV29-1 and TRBJ2-4; D is ambiguous. CDR1 and CDR2 from the germline V gene are SQVTM and ANQGSEA. CDR3 length: 12 residues. V was pared by 5 bases and J by 0 bases, with 5 bases between. The CDR3 reads CSVLLAKNIQYF. The CDR3 DNA reads TGCAGCGTTCTCCTAGCCAAAAACATTCAGTACTTC.

CDR3 sequence reads: CASSPRRQGYDTEAFF. The CDR3 DNA follows: TGTGCCAGCTCACCACGGCGACAGGGATACGACACTGAAGCTTTCTTT. The gene calls are TRBV18 and TRBJ1-1, with 7 positions matching TRBD1. CDR1 and CDR2 from the germline V gene are KGHSH and LQKENI. With 1 base clipped from V and 3 bases from J, the junction kept 8 bases outside the gene matches. The CDR3 is 16 amino acids.

This clone is a singleton in its sample. J is TRBJ2-2 and V is TRBV18; TRBD2 aligns across 10 bases. Germline trimming cut 4 bases from V and 6 bases from J; bases unmatched to any gene: 14. The germline V gene encodes CDR1 KGHSH and CDR2 LQKENI. CDR3 length: 18 amino acids. The CDR3: CASSLIGTSAPAAGELFF. DNA of the CDR3: TGTGCCAGCTCACTTATCGGGACTAGCGCGCCGGCGGCCGGGGAGCTGTTTTTT. Based on the CDR3 plus reference TRBV18 and TRBJ2-2, the full variable domain is NAGVMQNPRHLVRRRGQEARLRCSPMKGHSHVYWYRQLPEEGLKFMVYLQKENIIDESGMPKERFSAEFPKEGPSILRIQQVVRGDSAAYFCASSLIGTSAPAAGELFFGEGSRLTVL.

The chain links TRBV7-2 to TRBJ2-7; unclear D gene. The V gene lost 5 bases and the J gene lost 3 bases, with 8 bases spanning the gap. This CDR3 has 12 amino acids. The germline V gene encodes CDR1 SGHTA and CDR2 FQGNSA. The chain's CDR3 is CASSRSRYEQYF. DNA for the CDR3: TGTGCCAGCAGCCGTTCCCGCTACGAGCAGTACTTC.

The rearrangement uses TRBV2 and TRBJ2-7, with TRBD1 matching 10 bases. This CDR3 comprises 14 residues. V shed 3 bases and J 5 bases; nucleotides not matched to a gene: 4. CDR1 is SNHLY, CDR2 FYNNEI, per germline. As DNA, the CDR3 is TGTGCCAGCAGTGAGGACAGGGGGAATAACGAGCAGTACTTC. It translates to CASSEDRGNNEQYF.

This chain uses TRBV27 with TRBJ1-1; D possibly corresponds to TRBD1 (5 bases). Between the trimmed V and J ends, which lost 5 bases and 2 bases, there was a span of 12 bases. The CDR3 is 14 amino acids. The germline CDR1 and CDR2 sequences are MNHEY and SMNVEV (reference sequence). In DNA, the CDR3 is TGTGCCAGCAGTCCCTGGACACCTAACACTGAAGCTTTCTTT. Its protein product is CASSPWTPNTEAFF.

This clone was seen only once. In nucleotides, the CDR3 is TGTGCCAGCAGCTTAGTTCAGGAAGAGACCCAGTACTTC. Its protein product is CASSLVQEETQYF. This chain joins TRBV7-8 and TRBJ2-5; D ambiguous. The CDR3 contains 13 residues. The V gene's germline CDR1 is SGHVS and CDR2 FQNEAQ. Trimming pared 1 base from V and 3 bases from J, leaving 6 bases between.

Worth noting for this clone: Other DNA sequences in the same sample also yield this CDR3. This chain joins TRBV6-5 and TRBJ2-1; D is undetermined. The CDR3 is made up of 15 amino acids. The V gene lost 0 bases and the J gene lost 0 bases, with 6 bases spanning the gap. From germline, CDR1 is MNHEY and CDR2 SVGAGI. CDR3 loop: CASSYSSLSYNEQFF. In DNA form, the CDR3 reads TGTGCCAGCAGTTACTCCAGTCTCTCCTACAATGAGCAGTTCTTC.

The chain uses TRBV27 and TRBJ2-7; D is unresolved. Trimming cost V 3 bases and J 2 bases, with 8 bases left between them. The germline gives CDR1 MNHEY, CDR2 SMNVEV (reference sequence). CDR3 length equals 13 residues. CDR3: CASSFKLPYEQYF. CDR3 in DNA: TGTGCCAGCAGTTTTAAACTTCCCTACGAGCAGTACTTC.

Only one count was recorded for this clone. In DNA form, the CDR3 reads TGTGCCAGCAGACCCCGGGACAGCAGTAGGCCCCAGCATTTT. It codes for CASRPRDSSRPQHF. The rearrangement uses TRBV28 and TRBJ1-5; 7 nucleotides line up with TRBD1. The CDR3 contains 14 residues. Germline trimming cut 6 bases from V and 9 bases from J; bases unmatched to any gene: 11. Germline V gives CDR1 MDHEN, CDR2 SYDVKM.

This chain links TRBV28 with TRBJ1-2; D not resolved. V lost 6 bases, J lost 4 bases, and 15 bases lay in between. CDR3 length equals 14 residues. Germline V gene lookup returns CDR1 MDHEN and CDR2 SYDVKM. The CDR3 DNA sequence: TGTGCCAGCAGAGAGCCCGGGAAAGCCTATGGCTACACCTTC. It is translated as CASREPGKAYGYTF.

The chain employs TRBV7-2 and TRBJ2-1, with D possibly being TRBD2 (6 bases). Per germline, CDR1 SGHTA and CDR2 FQGNSA. Between the trimmed V and J ends, which lost 0 bases and 7 bases, there was a span of 16 bases. The CDR3 is 16 residues long. The CDR3 region is CASSLARGSGLNEQFF. The CDR3 bases are TGTGCCAGCAGCTTAGCGCGGGGTAGCGGCCTGAATGAGCAGTTCTTC.